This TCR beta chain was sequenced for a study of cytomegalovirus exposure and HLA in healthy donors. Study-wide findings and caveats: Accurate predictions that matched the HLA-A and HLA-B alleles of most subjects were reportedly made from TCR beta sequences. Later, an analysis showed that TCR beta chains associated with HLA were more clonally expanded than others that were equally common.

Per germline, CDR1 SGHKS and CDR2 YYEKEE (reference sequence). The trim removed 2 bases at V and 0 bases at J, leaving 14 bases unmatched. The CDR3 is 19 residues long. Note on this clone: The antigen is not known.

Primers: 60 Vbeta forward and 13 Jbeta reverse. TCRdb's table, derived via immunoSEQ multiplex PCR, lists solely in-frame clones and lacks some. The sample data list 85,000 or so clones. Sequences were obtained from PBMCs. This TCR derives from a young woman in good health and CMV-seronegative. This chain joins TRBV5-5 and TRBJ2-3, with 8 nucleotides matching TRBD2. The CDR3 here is CASSFFMAGGSSSTDTQYF. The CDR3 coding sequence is TGTGCCAGCAGCTTTTTCATGGCGGGAGGCTCTTCTAGCACAGATACGCAGTATTTT.